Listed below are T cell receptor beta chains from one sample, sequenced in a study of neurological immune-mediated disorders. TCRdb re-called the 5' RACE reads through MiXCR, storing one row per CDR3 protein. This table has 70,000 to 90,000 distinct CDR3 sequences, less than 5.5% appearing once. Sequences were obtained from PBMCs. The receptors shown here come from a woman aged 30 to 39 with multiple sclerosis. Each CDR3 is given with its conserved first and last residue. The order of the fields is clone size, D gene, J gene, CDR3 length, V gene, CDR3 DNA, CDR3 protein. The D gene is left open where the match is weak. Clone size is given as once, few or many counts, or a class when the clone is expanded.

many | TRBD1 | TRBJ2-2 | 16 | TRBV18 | TGTGCCAGCTCACCACGGAGACAGGGAAACACCGGGGAGCTGTTTTTT | CASSPRRQGNTGELFF
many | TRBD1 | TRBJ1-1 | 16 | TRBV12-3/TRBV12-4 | TGTGCCAGCAGTCACCAACAGGGGTTCATGAACACTGAAGCTTTCTTT | CASSHQQGFMNTEAFF
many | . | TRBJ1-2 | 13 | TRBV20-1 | TGCAGTGCTCCTCGCGGGGGTTCCTATGGCTACACCTTC | CSAPRGGSYGYTF
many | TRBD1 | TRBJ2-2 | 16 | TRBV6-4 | TGTGCCAGAGGACAGGGGGCTAAAATTATCGCCGGGGAGCTGTTTTTT | CARGQGAKIIAGELFF
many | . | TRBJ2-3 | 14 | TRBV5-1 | TGCGCCAGCAGGGTGGTTGCGGGCACAGATACGCAGTATTTT | CASRVVAGTDTQYF
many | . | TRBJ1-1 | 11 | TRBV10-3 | TGTGCCGCAGGCAGGGCCGCTGAAGCTTTCTTT | CAAGRAAEAFF
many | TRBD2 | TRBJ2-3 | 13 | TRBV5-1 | TGCGCCAGCAGCACCGGCGGGGGAGATACGCAGTATTTT | CASSTGGGDTQYF
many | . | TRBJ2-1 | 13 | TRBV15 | TGTGCCACCAGCCGGACAGACGACAATGAGCAGTTCTTC | CATSRTDDNEQFF
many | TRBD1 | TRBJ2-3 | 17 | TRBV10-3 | TGTGCCATCAGCCCCGTAAAGGGACAGGGGGGCACAGATACGCAGTATTTT | CAISPVKGQGGTDTQYF
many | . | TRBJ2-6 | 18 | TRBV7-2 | TGTGCCAGCAGCTTAGGGGGGCAGGGAAGCTCTGGGGCCAACGTCCTGACTTTC | CASSLGGQGSSGANVLTF
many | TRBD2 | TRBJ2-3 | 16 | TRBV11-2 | TGTGCCAGCAGCTCCGGGACTAGCGGGATCGCAGATACGCAGTATTTT | CASSSGTSGIADTQYF
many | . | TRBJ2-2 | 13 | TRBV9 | TGTGCCAGCAGCGCGCAGCGCGCCGGGGAGCTGTTTTTT | CASSAQRAGELFF
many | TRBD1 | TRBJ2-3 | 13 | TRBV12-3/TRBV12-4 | TGTGCCACGACAGGGGGCAGGACAGATACGCAGTATTTT | CATTGGRTDTQYF
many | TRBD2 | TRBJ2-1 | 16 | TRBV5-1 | TGCGCCAGCAGCTTGGAAGGGACTAGCGGGTACAATGAGCAGTTCTTC | CASSLEGTSGYNEQFF
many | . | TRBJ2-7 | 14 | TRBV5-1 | TGCGCCAGCAGCCCGACTCAGGGGAACTACGAGCAGTACTTC | CASSPTQGNYEQYF
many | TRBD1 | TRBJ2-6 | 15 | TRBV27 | TGTGCCAGCAGCCGCGGACAGGGCTGGGCCAACGTCCTGACTTTC | CASSRGQGWANVLTF
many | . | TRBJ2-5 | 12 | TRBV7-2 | TGTGCCAGCAGCTTGTACGGGGAGACCCAGTACTTC | CASSLYGETQYF
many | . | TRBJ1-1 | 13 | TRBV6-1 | TGTGCCAGCAGGGGGACCGTGAACACTGAAGCTTTCTTT | CASRGTVNTEAFF
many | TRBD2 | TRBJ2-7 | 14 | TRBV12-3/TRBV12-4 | TGTGCCAGCAGTTTAGGAGCGGGGTTAGGAGAGCAGTACTTC | CASSLGAGLGEQYF
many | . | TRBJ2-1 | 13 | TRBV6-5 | TGTGCCAGCAGTTACTTCTGGGGGGCTGAGCAGTTCTTC | CASSYFWGAEQFF
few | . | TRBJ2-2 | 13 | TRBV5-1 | TGCGCCAGCAGCTTGGGTGTTAGCGGGGAGCTGTTTTTT | CASSLGVSGELFF
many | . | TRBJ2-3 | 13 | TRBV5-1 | TGCGCCAGCAGCTTGGCCTTGGCAGATACGCAGTATTTT | CASSLALADTQYF
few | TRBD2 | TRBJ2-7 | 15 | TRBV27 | TGTGCCAGCAGTTGGACTAGCGGAGCCTCCTACGAGCAGTACTTC | CASSWTSGASYEQYF
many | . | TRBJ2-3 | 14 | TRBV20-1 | TGCAGTGCTAGGTCTGCGGGGACCGCAGATACGCAGTATTTT | CSARSAGTADTQYF
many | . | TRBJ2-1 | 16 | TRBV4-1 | TGCGCCAGCAGCCCTCAAGGGACTTTCTCCTACAATGAGCAGTTCTTC | CASSPQGTFSYNEQFF
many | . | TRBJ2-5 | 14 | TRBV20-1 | TGCAGTGCTGGGGGCCTAGGTCAACAAGAGACCCAGTACTTC | CSAGGLGQQETQYF
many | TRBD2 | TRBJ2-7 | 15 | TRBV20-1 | TGCAGTGCTAGTAATTCTGGACTAGCGGGTTACGAGCAGTACTTC | CSASNSGLAGYEQYF